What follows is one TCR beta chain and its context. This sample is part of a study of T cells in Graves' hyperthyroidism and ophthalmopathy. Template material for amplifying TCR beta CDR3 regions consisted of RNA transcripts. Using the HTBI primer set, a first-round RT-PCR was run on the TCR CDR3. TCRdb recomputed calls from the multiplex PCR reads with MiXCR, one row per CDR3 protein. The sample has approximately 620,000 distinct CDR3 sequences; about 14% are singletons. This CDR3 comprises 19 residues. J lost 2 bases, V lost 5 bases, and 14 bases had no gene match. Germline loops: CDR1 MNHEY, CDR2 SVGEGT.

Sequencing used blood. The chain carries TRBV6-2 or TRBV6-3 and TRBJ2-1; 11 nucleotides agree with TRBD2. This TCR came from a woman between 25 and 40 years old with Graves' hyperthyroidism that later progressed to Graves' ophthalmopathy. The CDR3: CASSARTSGWPTPYNEQFF. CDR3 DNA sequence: TGTGCCAGCAGTGCTAGGACTAGCGGGTGGCCTACCCCCTACAATGAGCAGTTCTTC.